Detailed here is one T cell receptor (beta chain). Its antigen remains unknown. TCRdb's table, derived via immunoSEQ multiplex PCR, lists solely in-frame clones and lacks some. Counted here are roughly 3,800 clones, approximately 84% occurring once; the ten biggest clones make up 8.8%. This entry belongs to a study of immune evolution from preneoplasia to lung adenocarcinoma. General observations from the study: Later-stage lesions seemingly showed higher T cell density and diversity than normal lung.

Patient tissue came from resections in Japan or China, 2014–2017. H&E slides confirmed each diagnosis, reviewed by two pathologists independently. The specimen was FFPE adjacent normal lung tissue. The sequence came from a person aged 70 to 80 with lung adenocarcinoma.

Here the CDR3 reads CASGTSGAEQYF. CDR3 nucleotides: TGTGCCTCCGGGACTAGCGGGGCCGAGCAGTACTTC. The V call is TRBV30, the J call TRBJ2-7; 13 bases fit TRBD2. This CDR3 contains 12 residues. The trim removed 7 bases at V and 6 bases at J, leaving 3 bases unmatched. The germline CDR1 and CDR2 sequences are GTSNPN and SVGIG (reference sequence).